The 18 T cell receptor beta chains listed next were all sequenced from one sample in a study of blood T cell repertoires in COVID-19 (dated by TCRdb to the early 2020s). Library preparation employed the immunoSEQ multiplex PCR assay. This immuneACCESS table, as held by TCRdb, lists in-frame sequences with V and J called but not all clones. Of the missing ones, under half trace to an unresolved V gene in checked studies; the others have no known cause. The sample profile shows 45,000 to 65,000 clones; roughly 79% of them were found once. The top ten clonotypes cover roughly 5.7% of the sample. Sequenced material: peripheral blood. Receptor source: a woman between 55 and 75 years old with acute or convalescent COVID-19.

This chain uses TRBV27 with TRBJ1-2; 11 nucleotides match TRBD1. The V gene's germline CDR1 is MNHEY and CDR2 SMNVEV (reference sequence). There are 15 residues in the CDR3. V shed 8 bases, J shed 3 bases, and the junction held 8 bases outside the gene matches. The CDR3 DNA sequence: TGTGCCAGCTGGACAGGGGGCGCCGGGGACTATGGCTACACCTTC. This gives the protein CASWTGGAGDYGYTF.

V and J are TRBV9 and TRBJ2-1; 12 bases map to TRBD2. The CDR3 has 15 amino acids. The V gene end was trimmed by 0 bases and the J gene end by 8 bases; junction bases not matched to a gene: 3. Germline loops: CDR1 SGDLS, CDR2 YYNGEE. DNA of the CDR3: TGTGCCAGCAGCGTAGGACTAGCGGGAGAGGATGAGCAGTTCTTC. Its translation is CASSVGLAGEDEQFF.

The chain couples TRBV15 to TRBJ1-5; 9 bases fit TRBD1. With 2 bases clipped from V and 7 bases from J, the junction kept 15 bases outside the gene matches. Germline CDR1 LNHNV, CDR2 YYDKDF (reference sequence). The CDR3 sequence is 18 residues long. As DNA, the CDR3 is TGTGCCACCAGCAGAACAACCCTCGGGACAGGGTCACGCCAGCCCCAGCATTTT. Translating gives CATSRTTLGTGSRQPQHF.

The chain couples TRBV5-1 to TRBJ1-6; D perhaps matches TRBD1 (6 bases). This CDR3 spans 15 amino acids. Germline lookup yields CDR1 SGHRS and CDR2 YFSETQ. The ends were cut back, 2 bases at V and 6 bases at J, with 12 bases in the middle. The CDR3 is CASSLQGDSNSPLHF. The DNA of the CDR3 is TGCGCCAGCAGCTTACAGGGTGACTCTAATTCACCCCTCCACTTT.

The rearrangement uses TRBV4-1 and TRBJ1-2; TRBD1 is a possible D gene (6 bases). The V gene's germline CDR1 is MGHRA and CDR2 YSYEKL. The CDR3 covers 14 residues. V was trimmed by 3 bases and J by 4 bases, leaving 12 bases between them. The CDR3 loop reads CASSQAGATYGYTF. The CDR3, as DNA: TGCGCCAGCAGCCAGGCAGGGGCTACCTATGGCTACACCTTC.

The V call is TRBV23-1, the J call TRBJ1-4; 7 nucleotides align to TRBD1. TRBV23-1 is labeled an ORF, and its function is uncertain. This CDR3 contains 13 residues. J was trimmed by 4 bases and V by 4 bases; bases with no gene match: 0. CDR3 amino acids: CASSRDSNEKLFF. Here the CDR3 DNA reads TGCGCCAGCAGTCGGGACAGTAATGAAAAACTGTTTTTT.

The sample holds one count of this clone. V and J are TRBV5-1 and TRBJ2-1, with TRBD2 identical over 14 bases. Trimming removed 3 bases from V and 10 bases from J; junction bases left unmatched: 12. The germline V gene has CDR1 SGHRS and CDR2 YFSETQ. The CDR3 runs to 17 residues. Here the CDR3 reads CASSSLTSGRGPREQFF. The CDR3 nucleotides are TGCGCCAGCAGCTCGCTGACTAGCGGGAGGGGGCCTCGAGAGCAGTTCTTC.

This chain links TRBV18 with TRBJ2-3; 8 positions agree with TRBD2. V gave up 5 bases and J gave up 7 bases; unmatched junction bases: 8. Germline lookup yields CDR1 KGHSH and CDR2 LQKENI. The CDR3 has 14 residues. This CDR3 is CASSTRTSLHTQYF. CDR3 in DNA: TGTGCCAGCTCAACCCGGACTAGCTTGCATACGCAGTATTTT.

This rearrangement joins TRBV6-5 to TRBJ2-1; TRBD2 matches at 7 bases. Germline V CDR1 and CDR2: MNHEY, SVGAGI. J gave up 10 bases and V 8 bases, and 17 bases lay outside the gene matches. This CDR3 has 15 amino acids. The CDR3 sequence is CASVERDGLWREQFF. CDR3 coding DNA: TGTGCCAGCGTCGAGCGGGATGGCCTGTGGCGCGAGCAGTTCTTC.

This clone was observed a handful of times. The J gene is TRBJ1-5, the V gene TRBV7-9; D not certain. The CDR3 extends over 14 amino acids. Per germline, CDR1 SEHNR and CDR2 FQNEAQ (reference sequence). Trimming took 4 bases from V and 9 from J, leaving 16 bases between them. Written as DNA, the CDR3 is TGTGCCAGCAGCTCCACAGAATCATCCGGGCCCCAGCATTTT. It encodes CASSSTESSGPQHF.

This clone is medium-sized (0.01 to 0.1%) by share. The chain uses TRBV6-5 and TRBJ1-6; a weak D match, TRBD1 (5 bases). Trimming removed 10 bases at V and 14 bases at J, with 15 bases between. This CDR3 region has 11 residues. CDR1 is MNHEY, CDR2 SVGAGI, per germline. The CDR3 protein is CATLGGYTLHF. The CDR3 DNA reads TGTGCCACCCTCGGGGGGTACACCCTCCACTTT.

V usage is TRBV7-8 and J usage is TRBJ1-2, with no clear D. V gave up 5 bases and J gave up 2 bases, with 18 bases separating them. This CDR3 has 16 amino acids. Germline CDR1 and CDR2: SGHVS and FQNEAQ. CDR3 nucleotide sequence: TGTGCCAGCAGCCAGGAGAGGTCCGGCCTAAACTATGGCTACACCTTC. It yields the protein CASSQERSGLNYGYTF.

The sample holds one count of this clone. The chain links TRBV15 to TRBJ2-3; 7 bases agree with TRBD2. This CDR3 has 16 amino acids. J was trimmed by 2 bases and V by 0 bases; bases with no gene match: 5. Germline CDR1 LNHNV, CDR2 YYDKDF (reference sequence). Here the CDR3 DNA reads TGTGCCACCAGCAGAGAAGGGACTACCTTCACAGATACGCAGTATTTT. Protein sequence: CATSREGTTFTDTQYF.

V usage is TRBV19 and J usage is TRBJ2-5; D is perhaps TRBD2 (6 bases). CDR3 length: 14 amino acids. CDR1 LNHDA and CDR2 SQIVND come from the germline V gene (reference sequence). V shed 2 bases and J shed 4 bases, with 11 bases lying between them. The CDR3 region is CASSISRRGETQYF. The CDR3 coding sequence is TGTGCCAGTAGTATATCCAGGAGGGGAGAGACCCAGTACTTC.

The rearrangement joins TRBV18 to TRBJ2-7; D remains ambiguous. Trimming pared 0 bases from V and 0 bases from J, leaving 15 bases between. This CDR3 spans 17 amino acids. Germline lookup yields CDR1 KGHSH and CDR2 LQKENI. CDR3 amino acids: CASSPPKTSASSYEQYF. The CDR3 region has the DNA TGTGCCAGCTCACCACCAAAAACCTCAGCTAGCTCCTACGAGCAGTACTTC. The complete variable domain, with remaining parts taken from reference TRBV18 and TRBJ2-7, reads NAGVMQNPRHLVRRRGQEARLRCSPMKGHSHVYWYRQLPEEGLKFMVYLQKENIIDESGMPKERFSAEFPKEGPSILRIQQVVRGDSAAYFCASSPPKTSASSYEQYFGPGTRLTVT.

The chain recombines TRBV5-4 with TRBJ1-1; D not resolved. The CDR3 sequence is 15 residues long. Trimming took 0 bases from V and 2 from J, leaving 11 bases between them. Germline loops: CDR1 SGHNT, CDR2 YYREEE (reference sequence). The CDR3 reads CASSLGAVLNTEAFF. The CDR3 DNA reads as TGTGCCAGCAGCTTGGGGGCCGTACTCAACACTGAAGCTTTCTTT.

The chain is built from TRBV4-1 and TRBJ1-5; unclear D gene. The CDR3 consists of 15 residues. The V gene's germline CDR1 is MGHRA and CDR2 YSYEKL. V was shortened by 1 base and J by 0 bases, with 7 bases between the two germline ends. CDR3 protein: CASSQGQHSNQPQHF. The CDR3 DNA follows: TGCGCCAGCAGCCAAGGGCAACATAGCAATCAGCCCCAGCATTTT.

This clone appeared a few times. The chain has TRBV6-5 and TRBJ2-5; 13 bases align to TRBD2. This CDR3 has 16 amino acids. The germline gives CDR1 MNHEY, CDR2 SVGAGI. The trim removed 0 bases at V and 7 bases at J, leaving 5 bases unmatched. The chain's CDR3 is CASSYSTSGGQRTQYF. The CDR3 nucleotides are TGTGCCAGCAGTTACTCGACTAGCGGGGGGCAGAGGACCCAGTACTTC.